A selection of T cell receptor beta chains follows, all from one sample in a study of shared clonotypes between healthy human individuals. TCRdb's table, derived via immunoSEQ multiplex PCR, lists solely in-frame clones and lacks some. Altogether about a million clones are present, more than 60% being singletons, with the ten largest covering nearly 1.5%. Sequencing was done on a sample of memory CD4+ T cells sorted from blood. The receptors were sampled from a young man in good health. Each CDR3 is given with its conserved first and last residue. The D gene is left open where the match is weak. Size tells how often a clone was seen (once, few, many) or the class of an expanded clone, and some rows leave it out.

J gene | V gene | D gene | clone size | CDR3 protein | CDR3 DNA
TRBJ2-7 | TRBV29-1 | TRBD1 | - | CSVVTGQGADEQYF | TGCAGCGTTGTTACGGGACAGGGGGCAGACGAGCAGTACTTC
TRBJ2-2 | TRBV14 | - | - | CARGEITGELFF | TGTGCCAGAGGGGAAATTACCGGGGAGCTGTTTTTT
TRBJ2-2 | TRBV7-8 | - | - | CASSFEAGELFF | TGTGCCAGCAGCTTTGAGGCCGGGGAGCTGTTTTTT
TRBJ1-4 | TRBV5-1 | TRBD1 | few | CASKPRQGGEKLFF | TGCGCCAGTAAACCCCGACAGGGAGGCGAAAAACTGTTTTTT
TRBJ1-5 | TRBV23-1 | - | once | CASSRPGTPWSNQPQHF | TGCGCCAGCAGTCGTCCTGGGACACCGTGGAGCAATCAGCCCCAGCATTTT
TRBJ2-1 | TRBV7-2 | TRBD2 | - | CASSAMTSGFYNEQFF | TGTGCCAGCAGCGCTATGACTAGCGGGTTTTACAATGAGCAGTTCTTC
TRBJ1-1 | TRBV10-1 | - | few | CASSVDTDGEAFF | TGCGCCAGCAGTGTCGACACGGACGGGGAAGCTTTCTTT
TRBJ2-5 | TRBV6-1 | - | - | CASSEGSSRGETQYF | TGTGCCAGCAGTGAAGGGTCCAGCCGAGGCGAGACCCAGTACTTC
TRBJ1-5 | TRBV2 | TRBD1 | - | CASSPGQVVGPQHF | TGTGCCAGCAGCCCGGGACAGGTGGTTGGGCCCCAGCATTTT
TRBJ2-2 | TRBV30 | - | - | CAWSGYFGGELFF | TGTGCCTGGAGCGGGTATTTTGGCGGGGAGCTGTTTTTT
TRBJ1-1 | TRBV7-9 | - | - | CASSLLAGQGNTEAFF | TGTGCCAGCAGCTTACTTGCGGGGCAGGGGAACACTGAAGCTTTCTTT
TRBJ1-2 | TRBV4-1 | - | - | CASSRENYGYTF | TGCGCCAGCAGCCGAGAGAACTATGGCTACACCTTC